A selection of T cell receptor beta chains follows, all from one sample in a study of blood T cell repertoires in COVID-19. Sequenced by immunoSEQ multiplex PCR; TCRdb stores in-frame clones only, minus some. The sample contains 55,000 to 75,000 clones, roughly four fifths of which appear only once. Material: peripheral blood. The source of these receptors is an elderly man with COVID-19, enrolled during active disease. The CDR3 runs from the conserved cysteine through the conserved F or W. A D gene is named only where the DNA matches it firmly. The size entry is marked missing in some rows and otherwise reads once, few, many or a size class.

d_gene	j_gene	abundance	v_gene	CDR3nt	CDR3aa
TRBD2	TRBJ2-5	few	TRBV4-1	TGCGCCAGCAGCCTCCTAGCGGGAGAACAGGAGACCCGGTACTTC	CASSLLAGEQETRYF
.	TRBJ2-1	once	TRBV7-7	TGTGCCAGCAGCTTACAGGGCGGTGAGCAGTTCTTC	CASSLQGGEQFF
.	TRBJ1-1	.	TRBV7-2	TGTGCCAGCAGCTTAGTGGACAGTAGGACTGAAGCTTTCTTT	CASSLVDSRTEAFF
TRBD1	TRBJ2-2	once	TRBV4-1	TGCGCCAGCAGCCTTGGGACAGAAAAAAGGGCCGGGGAGCTGTTTTTT	CASSLGTEKRAGELFF
.	TRBJ1-3	.	TRBV4-3	TGCGCCAGCAGCCAAGATAGAAGCTCTGGAAACACCATATATTTT	CASSQDRSSGNTIYF
.	TRBJ1-2	.	TRBV3-1/TRBV3-2	TGTGCCAGCAGCCTGGGCGAGGGATACCCCGGGGGCTACACCTTC	CASSLGEGYPGGYTF
.	TRBJ2-7	.	TRBV29-1	TGCAGCGTCCTCCCGGGGGTGGGAGAGCAGTACTTC	CSVLPGVGEQYF
.	TRBJ1-2	.	TRBV7-8	TGTGCCAGCAGCCACCACAATCCATCAGGGGTTAGAGGACTCTATGGCTACACCTTC	CASSHHNPSGVRGLYGYTF
.	TRBJ1-1	.	TRBV7-2	TGTGCCAGCAGCTCATTAGCCAGCCCGAACACTGAAGCTTTCTTT	CASSSLASPNTEAFF
.	TRBJ1-2	.	TRBV4-3	TGCGCCAGCAGCCCTCAGGACAGAACACACTATGGCTACACCTTC	CASSPQDRTHYGYTF
TRBD2	TRBJ2-1	.	TRBV7-9	TGTGCCAGCAGCTTAGGCCTAGCGGGAGTCGGTGAGCAGTTCTTC	CASSLGLAGVGEQFF
TRBD2	TRBJ2-3	once	TRBV7-3	TGTGCCAGCAGCTTAACCGTATCCGCGGGGGACCCCCTTAGCACAGATACGCAGTATTTT	CASSLTVSAGDPLSTDTQYF
.	TRBJ1-2	.	TRBV3-1/TRBV3-2	TGTGCCAGCAGCTTCTGGTCGGGGGAGGAAGGCTACACCTTC	CASSFWSGEEGYTF
TRBD1	TRBJ1-2	.	TRBV5-6	TGTGCCAGCAGCTGGGATGGACAGGGCGGTGGCTACACCTTC	CASSWDGQGGGYTF
.	TRBJ1-4	.	TRBV6-5	TGTGCCAGCAGTTCCGGGGGGAGGTATGAAAAACTGTTTTTT	CASSSGGRYEKLFF
.	TRBJ2-3	once	TRBV30	TGTGCCTGGAGTGCCGGGACTTCTTCAGATACGCAGTATTTT	CAWSAGTSSDTQYF
TRBD1	TRBJ2-3	.	TRBV24-1	TGTGCCACCAGTGAGCGGACAGGGAACTCGGATACGCAGTATTTT	CATSERTGNSDTQYF
.	TRBJ1-1	.	TRBV18	TGTGCCAGCTCACCAAGCCAGGGTTCCAAGGCTTTCTTT	CASSPSQGSKAFF
TRBD1	TRBJ2-5	.	TRBV24-1	TGTGCCACCAGCGAACATGGGACAGGGCTTGGCGAGACCCAGTACTTC	CATSEHGTGLGETQYF
.	TRBJ1-6	.	TRBV6-5	TGTGCCAGCAGCACGACAGGAGTAAATTCACCCCTCCACTTT	CASSTTGVNSPLHF
.	TRBJ1-2	.	TRBV19	TGTGCCAGTAAGGTGGAGGTTTCCAGCTATGGCTACACCTTC	CASKVEVSSYGYTF
TRBD2	TRBJ2-7	few	TRBV4-3	TGCGCCAGCAGCTCCCGAGCGGGGGACTCCTACGAGCAGTACTTC	CASSSRAGDSYEQYF
TRBD2	TRBJ2-1	.	TRBV5-4	TGTGCCAGCAGCTCGGGCGGAGTAGCGGGAGTATATGAGCAGTTCTTC	CASSSGGVAGVYEQFF
.	TRBJ1-5	few	TRBV28	TGTGCCAGCACTCTAGGTGGGGGCGTCAATCAGCCCCAGCATTTT	CASTLGGGVNQPQHF
TRBD2	TRBJ2-5	.	TRBV5-1	TGCGCCAGCAGTTTGCGACTAGCGGGGGGGCCGGACCAAGAGACCCAGTACTTC	CASSLRLAGGPDQETQYF
TRBD2	TRBJ2-1	.	TRBV30	TGTGCCTGGTCAGCGGGGGGGTTTAATGAGCAGTTCTTC	CAWSAGGFNEQFF
.	TRBJ2-5	.	TRBV30	TGTGCCGCGGCGAAGCAGGAGACCCAGTACTTC	CAAAKQETQYF
TRBD2	TRBJ2-1	.	TRBV28	TGTGCCTGGTCCAGCGGAACGGGGGGTTACAATGAGCAGTTCTTC	CAWSSGTGGYNEQFF
TRBD1	TRBJ1-1	.	TRBV30	TGTGCCTGGAGTGTACCCGGACAGGGGTTTCGGGACACTGAAGCTTTCTTT	CAWSVPGQGFRDTEAFF
.	TRBJ2-7	.	TRBV7-2	TGTGCCAGCAGCTCGCGGGCCAACTACGAGCAGTACTTC	CASSSRANYEQYF
TRBD2	TRBJ2-7	.	TRBV2	TGTGCCAGCAGTCCAGGGCGGGGGGCCCTCTACGAGCAGTACTTC	CASSPGRGALYEQYF
.	TRBJ1-5	.	TRBV28	TGTGCCAGCAGTTTATCGGGAGTCAATCAGCCCCAGCATTTT	CASSLSGVNQPQHF
.	TRBJ1-1	.	TRBV5-1	TGCGCCAGCAGCCTGATACAGGGTAGCGGGGAAGCTTTCTTT	CASSLIQGSGEAFF
TRBD1	TRBJ1-5	.	TRBV27	TGTGCCAGCAGTTTATCGGGGACAGGCCTCCAGCCCCAGCATTTT	CASSLSGTGLQPQHF
.	TRBJ1-4	.	TRBV27	TGTGCCAGCAAAGGGGCTGCAACTAATGAAAAACTGTTTTTT	CASKGAATNEKLFF
TRBD1	TRBJ2-1	.	TRBV29-1	TGCAGCGTTACCGACAGGGTCTACAATGAGCAGTTCTTC	CSVTDRVYNEQFF
TRBD1	TRBJ1-1	.	TRBV7-3	TGTGCCAGCAGCTTTACAGGGGGTGAAGCTTTCTTT	CASSFTGGEAFF
.	TRBJ1-3	.	TRBV7-9	TGTGCCAGCAGCTCCGGGGGGGCATCTGGAAACACCATATATTTT	CASSSGGASGNTIYF
TRBD1	TRBJ1-5	.	TRBV6-6	TGTGCCAGCAGTCACGGACAGGGTAAAGGTCAGCCCCAGCATTTT	CASSHGQGKGQPQHF
.	TRBJ2-7	.	TRBV6-6	TGTGCCAGCAGCCCGAGGATCGAGCGATCCCCTCACTTC	CASSPRIERSPHF
.	TRBJ2-1	.	TRBV25-1	TGTGCCAGCAGTGAATACCACGGAGGGCGGAACAATGAGCAGTTCTTC	CASSEYHGGRNNEQFF
.	TRBJ1-1	few	TRBV18	TGTGCCAGCTCACCACTCGGCGGGACTGAAGCTTTCTTT	CASSPLGGTEAFF